This T cell receptor beta chain was captured in a study of beta chain features in type 1 diabetes. Findings and limits, study-wide: For Type 1 diabetes patients, all four CD4+ subsets carried TCRB CDR3s that were moderately but significantly shorter.

The entirety of the isolated RNA underwent reverse transcription, so expressed TCRB transcripts were sequenced. An average around 3.8 million reads came from naive, central memory and regulatory T cell samples. Clones were read by immunoSEQ multiplex PCR, and TCRdb kept only the in-frame ones, dropping some. The sample carries hundreds of thousands of clones, about an eighth recorded once. The CDR3 totals 15 residues. Points on this clone: As yet, its antigen is unknown.

This chain uses TRBV21-1 with TRBJ2-1; the DNA was not compared with TRBD1, the D call given in the table. TRBV21-1 counts as a pseudogene. This sequence was found in a man younger than 30 with type 1 diabetes. The material sequenced was naive CD4+ T cells from blood. Here the CDR3 reads CASSKEPGEFNEQFF. The DNA of the CDR3 is TGTGCCAGCAGCAAAGAGCCAGGGGAATTCAATGAGCAGTTCTTC.